The TCR beta chain described here comes from a study of OX40 agonist ivuxolimab in advanced cancers. Profiling relied on immunoSEQ multiplex PCR, and the TCRdb table lists in-frame clones only, not all of them. The sample includes about 60,000 clones, roughly 80% seen only once; the top ten take 0.7%. CDR3 length: 15 amino acids. General study points: Researchers report that CD8+ T cells had, on average, more expanded clones than CD4+.

About this clone: As yet, its antigen is unknown.

V is TRBV21-1 and J is TRBJ2-2. TRBV21-1 is shown as a pseudogene. The sequencing here drew on CD4+ or CD8+ T cells sorted from blood, taken in a trial of the OX40 agonist ivuxolimab. The source of this sequence is an adult with an advanced solid tumor such as melanoma, head and neck, liver or kidney cancer. CDR3 sequence: CASSKAGPIYGELFF. The CDR3 DNA reads TGTGCCAGCAGCAAAGCCGGGCCAATCTACGGGGAGCTGTTTTTT.